The rows below give T cell receptor beta chains drawn from one sample of a study of blood T cell repertoires in COVID-19. Clones were sequenced by immunoSEQ multiplex PCR, and TCRdb holds only the in-frame ones, with some missing. The sample comprises 100,000 or so clones, 75% to 85% of which are singletons, and about 13% rests with the top ten. Material for sequencing was peripheral blood. Every receptor here comes from a human donor in a cohort sampled during active COVID-19. CDR3s include the opening cysteine and the closing phenylalanine or tryptophan. Rows give clone size only sometimes, using once, few, many, or a class for an expanded clone.

j_call clone_size cdr3_length v_call cdr3_aa
TRBJ1-1 once 13 TRBV7-9 CASSLGGGTEAFF
TRBJ1-5 - 14 TRBV19 CASRMRRGAQPQHF
TRBJ1-1 - 17 TRBV5-8 CASKRTMGSLVRTEAFF
TRBJ2-7 - 10 TRBV20-1 CSAQSGEQYF
TRBJ2-4 - 14 TRBV3-1/TRBV3-2 CASSQRDYLNIQYF
TRBJ2-7 - 13 TRBV5-1 CASSWDRPYEQYF
TRBJ1-2 - 14 TRBV5-4 CASSLVQGNYGYTF
TRBJ2-5 few 14 TRBV27 CAGEHYVVGETQYF
TRBJ1-1 - 15 TRBV5-1 CASSLYGAPNTEAFF
TRBJ1-3 few 15 TRBV5-1 CASSPTAGVGNTIYF
TRBJ2-2 - 13 TRBV5-4 CASSVPSGGELFF
TRBJ1-5 - 13 TRBV30 CAWARGPNQPQHF
TRBJ2-1 - 14 TRBV10-1 CASISRVSYNEQFF
TRBJ2-3 - 16 TRBV11-2 CASTPRLAGRLDTQYF
TRBJ2-7 few 15 TRBV21-1 CASSKAVKREHEQYF
TRBJ2-7 - 14 TRBV4-2 CASSQEGRAVEQYF
TRBJ1-1 - 14 TRBV19 CASRKGADGTEAFF
TRBJ2-7 many 13 TRBV12-3/TRBV12-4 CASSRIQASEQYF
TRBJ2-5 - 15 TRBV2 CASSGAGGGKETQYF
TRBJ1-3 - 17 TRBV24-1 CATPTRRRHFSGNTIYF
TRBJ2-7 once 13 TRBV18 CASSRQGSYEQYF
TRBJ2-1 - 15 TRBV9 CASSVEQGTWDEQFF
TRBJ2-5 - 14 TRBV9 CASSYTGGQETQYF
TRBJ1-2 - 13 TRBV7-9 CASSFGDRDSAYF
TRBJ1-1 - 14 TRBV5-1 CASSSQGVGTEAFF
TRBJ1-2 - 14 TRBV30 CAWSVSRGIYGYTF
TRBJ1-2 - 15 TRBV3-1/TRBV3-2 CASSQGQILNYGYTF
TRBJ2-3 - 15 TRBV5-1 CASSPGAGSTDTQYF
TRBJ2-3 - 16 TRBV5-1 CASSLGGGGLTDTQYF
TRBJ1-1 - 15 TRBV7-9 CASSWSSTVNTEAFF
TRBJ2-5 - 18 TRBV5-1 CASSLSLVASGGQETQYF
TRBJ2-1 - 16 TRBV9 CASSDYRGLAANEQFF
TRBJ2-1 - 14 TRBV10-3 CAISLGDSPNEQFF
TRBJ2-3 - 15 TRBV6-1 CASSEQEGWTDTQYF
TRBJ1-1 once 14 TRBV7-2 CASSSGQGHTEAFF
TRBJ2-3 - 17 TRBV5-1 CASSLGTSGGTTDTQYF
TRBJ1-4 - 15 TRBV28 CASSTPGDPNEKLFF
TRBJ1-1 many 15 TRBV27 CASSALQGMNTEAFF
TRBJ1-1 few 14 TRBV11-3 CASSFGRSNTEAFF
TRBJ1-5 - 13 TRBV2 CASQGQGLQPQHF
TRBJ2-1 - 19 TRBV7-9 CASSFTIIAGGPSANEQFF
TRBJ2-5 once 16 TRBV6-2/TRBV6-3 CASSFSSGGHQETQYF
TRBJ1-5 - 15 TRBV19 CASSTFGTGSQPQHF
TRBJ1-1 - 12 TRBV2 CASSPFSVEAFF
TRBJ2-7 - 15 TRBV6-5 CASSYDHWFPYEQYF
TRBJ2-7 - 15 TRBV27 CASSPRQGTAYEQYF
TRBJ1-4 once 11 TRBV20-1 CSSRTEEKLFF
TRBJ1-1 - 15 TRBV18 CASSPQGHGATEAFF
TRBJ2-5 - 19 TRBV12-5 CASGSFLTSGGSSRDGQYF
TRBJ2-3 - 14 TRBV30 CAWSEVAGTDTQYF
TRBJ1-2 - 14 TRBV19 CASSIGGGYYGYTF
TRBJ2-5 - 16 TRBV9 CASSVVGLAGGETQYF